A single sample is the source of the 10 T cell receptor beta chains below, sequenced in a study of cytomegalovirus exposure and HLA in healthy donors. The PCR used 60 Vbeta and 13 Jbeta primers. Sequenced by immunoSEQ multiplex PCR; TCRdb stores in-frame clones only, minus some. The sample lists about 120,000 clones; approximately 81% were seen once. Sequencing input: PBMCs. The receptor set was obtained from a woman aged 40 to 55 in good health and CMV-seronegative.

The chain combines TRBV2 with TRBJ2-5; 7 bases map to TRBD2. The CDR3 runs to 14 residues. Germline V gene sequence: CDR1 SNHLY, CDR2 FYNNEI. V shed 6 bases, J shed 5 bases, and the junction held 9 bases outside the gene matches. CDR3 amino acids: CASRLSSGQETQYF. The CDR3 region has the DNA TGTGCCAGCAGGCTGTCTAGCGGCCAGGAGACCCAGTACTTC.

This chain uses TRBV11-2 with TRBJ2-1, with 8 bases that match TRBD2. Germline assignment: CDR1 SGHAT and CDR2 FQNNGV. There are 15 residues in the CDR3. The V gene end was trimmed by 4 bases and the J gene end by 9 bases; junction bases not matched to a gene: 11. CDR3 sequence reads: CASSSTTSVAGEQFF. In DNA form, the CDR3 reads TGTGCCAGCAGCTCGACGACTAGCGTGGCGGGTGAGCAGTTCTTC.

As for this clone: A junction end diverges from the germline sequence, so it may reflect a read error. The rearrangement links TRBV7-9 to TRBJ1-1; tentatively, D is TRBD1 (5 bases). The CDR3 runs 12 residues. CDR1 SEHNR and CDR2 FQNEAQ come from the germline V gene (reference sequence). CDR3 nucleotides: TGTTCCAGCAGCTTAAACCGACAGCAAGCTTTCTTT. Its translation is CSSSLNRQQAFF.

In this sample, this clone turned up once. The chain carries TRBV5-1 and TRBJ2-1, with 10 nucleotides matching TRBD2. This CDR3 is 16 amino acids long. The J segment lost 4 bases and the V segment lost 1 base, leaving 5 bases of the junction unmatched. Germline values: CDR1 SGHRS, CDR2 YFSETQ. CDR3 sequence: CASSLTSGVTYNEQFF. DNA for the CDR3: TGCGCCAGCAGCTTGACTAGCGGGGTGACATACAATGAGCAGTTCTTC.

The V gene is TRBV9, the J gene TRBJ1-4; D is unclear. The CDR3 spans 16 residues. Germline-derived CDR1 and CDR2 are SGDLS and YYNGEE. Between the trimmed V and J ends, which lost 3 bases and 4 bases, there was a span of 16 bases. In DNA form, the CDR3 reads TGTGCCAGCAGCGCCTCATATCAGGTGCTTAATGAAAAACTGTTTTTT. Its protein product is CASSASYQVLNEKLFF.

This clone has a single count. This chain connects TRBV5-6 to TRBJ1-2, with TRBD1 matching 7 bases. Germline loops: CDR1 SGHDT, CDR2 YYEEEE. The CDR3 sequence is 17 residues long. J was trimmed by 2 bases and V by 2 bases; bases with no gene match: 12. CDR3 bases: TGTGCCAGCAGCTTTTATGACAGGGCAAGCTCAAACTATGGCTACACCTTC. Residues: CASSFYDRASSNYGYTF.

This chain joins TRBV10-3 and TRBJ1-2; D gene uncertain. The CDR3 length is 15 residues. The germline V and J ends were trimmed by 4 bases and 7 bases, with 19 bases remaining between them. Per germline, CDR1 ENHRY and CDR2 SYGVKD. The DNA for the CDR3 is TGTGCCATCAGTGCAAACCCACTAAGAAGACCTGGCTACACCTTC. Amino acid sequence: CAISANPLRRPGYTF.

This clone was observed a few times. This chain links TRBV30 with TRBJ1-2; unclear D gene. V was pared by 1 base and J by 8 bases, with 11 bases between. This CDR3 region has 12 residues. Germline loops: CDR1 GTSNPN, CDR2 SVGIG (reference sequence). The CDR3 DNA sequence: TGTGCCTGGAGTGGGCGGGTAGAAGGCTACACCTTC. Its translation is CAWSGRVEGYTF.

V gene TRBV18 combines with J gene TRBJ1-5; the D is unclear. The CDR3 runs 15 residues. The V gene lost 3 bases and the J gene lost 2 bases, with 11 bases spanning the gap. Per germline, CDR1 KGHSH and CDR2 LQKENI. CDR3 sequence (DNA): TGTGCCAGCTCACCTCAGGCAGATGGCAATCAGCCCCAGCATTTT. It codes for CASSPQADGNQPQHF.

The V gene is TRBV7-7, the J gene TRBJ2-5, with 7 bases aligning to TRBD2. The end of the DNA aligns better with TRBJ2-7, so the J call may be wrong. The germline V gene encodes CDR1 SSHAT and CDR2 FNYEAQ (reference sequence). This CDR3 has 17 amino acids. This chain's CDR3 is CASSGIPGGIPLYEQYF. The CDR3 DNA is TGTGCCAGCAGCGGGATACCCGGGGGGATACCCCTCTACGAGCAGTACTTC.